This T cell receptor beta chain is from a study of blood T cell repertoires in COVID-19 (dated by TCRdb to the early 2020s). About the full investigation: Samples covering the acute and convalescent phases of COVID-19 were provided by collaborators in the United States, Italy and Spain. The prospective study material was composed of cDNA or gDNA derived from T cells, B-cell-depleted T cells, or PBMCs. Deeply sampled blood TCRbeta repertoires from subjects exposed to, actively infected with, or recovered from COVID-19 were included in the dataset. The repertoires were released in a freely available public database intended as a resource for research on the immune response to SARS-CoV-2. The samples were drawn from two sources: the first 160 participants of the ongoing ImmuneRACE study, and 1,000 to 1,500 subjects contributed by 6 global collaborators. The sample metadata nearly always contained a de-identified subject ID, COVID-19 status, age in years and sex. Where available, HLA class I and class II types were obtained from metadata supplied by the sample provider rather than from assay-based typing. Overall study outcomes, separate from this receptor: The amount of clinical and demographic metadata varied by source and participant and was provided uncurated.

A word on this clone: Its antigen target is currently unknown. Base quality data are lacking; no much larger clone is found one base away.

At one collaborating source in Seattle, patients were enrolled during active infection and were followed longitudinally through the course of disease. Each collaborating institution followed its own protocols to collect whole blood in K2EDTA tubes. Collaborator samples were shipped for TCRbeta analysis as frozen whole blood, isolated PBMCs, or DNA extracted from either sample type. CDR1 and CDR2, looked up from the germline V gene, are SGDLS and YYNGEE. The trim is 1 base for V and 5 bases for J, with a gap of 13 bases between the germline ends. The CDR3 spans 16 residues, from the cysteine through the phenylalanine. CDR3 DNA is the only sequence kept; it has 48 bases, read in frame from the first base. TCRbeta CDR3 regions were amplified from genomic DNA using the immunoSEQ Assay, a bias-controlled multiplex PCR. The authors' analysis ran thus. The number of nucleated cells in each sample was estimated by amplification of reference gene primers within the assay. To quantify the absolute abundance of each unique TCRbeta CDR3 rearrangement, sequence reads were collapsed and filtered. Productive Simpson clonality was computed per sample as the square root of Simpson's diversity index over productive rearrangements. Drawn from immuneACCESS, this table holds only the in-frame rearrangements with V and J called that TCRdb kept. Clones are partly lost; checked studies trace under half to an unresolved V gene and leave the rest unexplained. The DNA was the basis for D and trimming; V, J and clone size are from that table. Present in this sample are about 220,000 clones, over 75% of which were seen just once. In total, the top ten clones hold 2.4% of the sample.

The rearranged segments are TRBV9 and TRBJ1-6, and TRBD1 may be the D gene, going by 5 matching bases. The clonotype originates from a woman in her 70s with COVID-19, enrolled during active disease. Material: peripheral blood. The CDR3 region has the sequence CASSVRPAGNNSPLHF. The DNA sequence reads TGTGCCAGCAGCGTACGGCCCGCAGGGAATAATTCACCCCTCCACTTT.